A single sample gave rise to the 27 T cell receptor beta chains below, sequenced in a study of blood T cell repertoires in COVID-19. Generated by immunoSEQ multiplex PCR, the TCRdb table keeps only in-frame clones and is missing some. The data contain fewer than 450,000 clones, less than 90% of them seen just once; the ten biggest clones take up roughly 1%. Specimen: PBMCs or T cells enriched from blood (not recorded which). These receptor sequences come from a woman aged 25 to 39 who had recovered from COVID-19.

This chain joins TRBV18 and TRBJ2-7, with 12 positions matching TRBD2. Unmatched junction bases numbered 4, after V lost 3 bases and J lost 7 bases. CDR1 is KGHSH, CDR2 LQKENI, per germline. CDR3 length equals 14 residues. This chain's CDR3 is CASSPSTSGGEQYF. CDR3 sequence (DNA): TGTGCCAGCTCACCCTCGACTAGCGGGGGAGAGCAGTACTTC.

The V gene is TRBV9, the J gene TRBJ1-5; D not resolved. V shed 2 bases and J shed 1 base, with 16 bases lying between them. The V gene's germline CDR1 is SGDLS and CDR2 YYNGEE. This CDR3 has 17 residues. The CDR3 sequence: CASSVPPGGPSNQPQHF. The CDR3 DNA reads TGTGCCAGCAGCGTGCCCCCCGGAGGGCCGAGCAATCAGCCCCAGCATTTT.

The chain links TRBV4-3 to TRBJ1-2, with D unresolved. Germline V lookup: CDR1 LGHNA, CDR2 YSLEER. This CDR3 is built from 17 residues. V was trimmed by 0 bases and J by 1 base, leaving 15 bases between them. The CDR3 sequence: CASSQDPLGGFNYGYTF. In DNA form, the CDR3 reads TGCGCCAGCAGCCAAGATCCCCTGGGAGGGTTTAACTATGGCTACACCTTC.

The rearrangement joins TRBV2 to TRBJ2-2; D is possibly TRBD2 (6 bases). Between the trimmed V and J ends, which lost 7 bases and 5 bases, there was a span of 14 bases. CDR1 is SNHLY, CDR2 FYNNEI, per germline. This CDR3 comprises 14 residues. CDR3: CASKYSGGTGELFF. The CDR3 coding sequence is TGTGCCAGCAAATATTCTGGGGGGACCGGGGAGCTGTTTTTT.

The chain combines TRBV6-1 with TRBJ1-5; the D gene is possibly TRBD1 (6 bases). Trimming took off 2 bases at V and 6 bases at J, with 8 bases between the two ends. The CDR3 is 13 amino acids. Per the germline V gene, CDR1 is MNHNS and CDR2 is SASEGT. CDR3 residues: CASSEQGLQPQHF. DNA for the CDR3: TGTGCCAGCAGTGAACAGGGGCTTCAGCCCCAGCATTTT.

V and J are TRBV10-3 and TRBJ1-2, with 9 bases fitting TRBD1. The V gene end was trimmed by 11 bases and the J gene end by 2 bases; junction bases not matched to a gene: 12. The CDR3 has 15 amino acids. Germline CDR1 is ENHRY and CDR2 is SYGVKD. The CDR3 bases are TGTGCCCAGAAAGCCGGACAGGGGACGAACTATGGCTACACCTTC. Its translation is CAQKAGQGTNYGYTF.

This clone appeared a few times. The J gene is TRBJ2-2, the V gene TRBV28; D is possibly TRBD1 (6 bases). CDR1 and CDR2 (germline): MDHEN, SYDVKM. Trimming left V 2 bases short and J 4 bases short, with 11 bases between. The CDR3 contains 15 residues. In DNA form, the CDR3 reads TGTGCCAGCAGTTTACGCAGGGGCGGCACCGGGGAGCTGTTTTTT. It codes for CASSLRRGGTGELFF.

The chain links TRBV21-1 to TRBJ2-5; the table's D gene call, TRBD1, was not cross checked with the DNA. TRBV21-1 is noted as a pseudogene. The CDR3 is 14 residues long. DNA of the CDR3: TGTGCCAGCAGCAAACAGGGGGCGGGGGAGACCCAGTACTTC. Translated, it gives CASSKQGAGETQYF.

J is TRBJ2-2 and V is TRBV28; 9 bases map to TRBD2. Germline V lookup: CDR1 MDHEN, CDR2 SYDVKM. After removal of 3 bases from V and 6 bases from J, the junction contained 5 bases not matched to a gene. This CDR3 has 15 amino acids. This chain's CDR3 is CASSLWVAGAGELFF. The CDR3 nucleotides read TGTGCCAGCAGTTTGTGGGTAGCGGGGGCCGGGGAGCTGTTTTTT.

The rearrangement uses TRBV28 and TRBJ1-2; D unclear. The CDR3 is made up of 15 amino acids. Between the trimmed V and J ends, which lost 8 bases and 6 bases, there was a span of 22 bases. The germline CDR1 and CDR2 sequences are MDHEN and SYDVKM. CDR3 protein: CASGLRPGRGNGYTF. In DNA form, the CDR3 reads TGTGCCAGCGGTCTTCGCCCAGGTCGGGGAAATGGCTACACCTTC.

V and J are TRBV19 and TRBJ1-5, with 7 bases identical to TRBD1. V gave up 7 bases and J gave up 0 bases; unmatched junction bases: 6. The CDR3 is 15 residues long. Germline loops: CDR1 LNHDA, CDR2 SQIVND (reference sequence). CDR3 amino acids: CASTKGQYSNQPQHF. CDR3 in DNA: TGTGCCAGTACCAAGGGACAGTATAGCAATCAGCCCCAGCATTTT.

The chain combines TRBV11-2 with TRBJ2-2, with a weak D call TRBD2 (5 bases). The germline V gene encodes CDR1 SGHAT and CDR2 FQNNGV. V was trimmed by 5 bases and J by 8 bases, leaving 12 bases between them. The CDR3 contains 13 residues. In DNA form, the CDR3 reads TGTGCCAGCAGCGGCCGTTCGGGGGGGGAGCTGTTTTTT. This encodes CASSGRSGGELFF.

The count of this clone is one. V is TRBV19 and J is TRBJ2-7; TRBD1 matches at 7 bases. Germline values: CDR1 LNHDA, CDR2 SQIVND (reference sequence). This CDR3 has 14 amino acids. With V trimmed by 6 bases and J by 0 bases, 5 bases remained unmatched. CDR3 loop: CASRPGTASYEQYF. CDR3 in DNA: TGTGCCAGTAGGCCCGGGACAGCCTCCTACGAGCAGTACTTC.

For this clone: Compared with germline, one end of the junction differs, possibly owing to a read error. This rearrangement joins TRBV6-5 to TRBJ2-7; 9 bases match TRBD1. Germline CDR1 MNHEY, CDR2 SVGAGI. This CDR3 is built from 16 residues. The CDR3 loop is CASSHSGTGSPYEQYF. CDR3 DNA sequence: TGTGCCAGCAGTCACTCCGGGACAGGGAGCCCCTACGAGCAGTACTTC.

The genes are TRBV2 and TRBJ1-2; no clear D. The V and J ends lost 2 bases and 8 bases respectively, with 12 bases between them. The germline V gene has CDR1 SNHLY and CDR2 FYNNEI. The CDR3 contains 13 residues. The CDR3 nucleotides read TGTGCCAGCAGTGAAAGAGTGCGGGGAGGCTACACCTTC. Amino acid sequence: CASSERVRGGYTF.

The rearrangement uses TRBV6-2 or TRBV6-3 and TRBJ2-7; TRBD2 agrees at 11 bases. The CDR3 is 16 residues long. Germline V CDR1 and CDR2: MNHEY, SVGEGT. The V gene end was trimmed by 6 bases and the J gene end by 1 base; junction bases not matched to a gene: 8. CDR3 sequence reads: CASSPSSGGSSYEQYF. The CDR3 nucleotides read TGTGCCAGCAGCCCCTCTAGCGGGGGGTCATCCTACGAGCAGTACTTC.

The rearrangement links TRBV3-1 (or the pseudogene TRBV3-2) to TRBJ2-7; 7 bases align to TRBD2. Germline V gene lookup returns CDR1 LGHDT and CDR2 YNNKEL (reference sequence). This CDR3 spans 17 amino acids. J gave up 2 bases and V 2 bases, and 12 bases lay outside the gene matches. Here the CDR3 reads CASSQRPTGTKTYEQYF. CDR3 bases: TGTGCCAGCAGCCAAAGACCCACCGGGACTAAAACCTACGAGCAGTACTTC.

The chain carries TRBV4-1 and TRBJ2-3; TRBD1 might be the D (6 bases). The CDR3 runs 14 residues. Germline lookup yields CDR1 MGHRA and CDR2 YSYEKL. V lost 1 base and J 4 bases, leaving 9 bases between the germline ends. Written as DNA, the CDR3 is TGCGCCAGCAGCCAAGGGACAGTCCCAGATACGCAGTATTTT. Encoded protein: CASSQGTVPDTQYF.

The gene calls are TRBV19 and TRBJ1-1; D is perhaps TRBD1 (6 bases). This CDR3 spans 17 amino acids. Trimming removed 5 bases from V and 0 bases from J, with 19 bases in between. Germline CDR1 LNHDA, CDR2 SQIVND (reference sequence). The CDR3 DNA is TGTGCCAGTAGTGTTGACAGGCCCCCGCGGATGAACACTGAAGCTTTCTTT. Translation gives CASSVDRPPRMNTEAFF.

CDR3 in amino acids: CASSWTGEANSNQPQHF. CDR3 nucleotide sequence: TGTGCCAGCAGCTGGACAGGGGAGGCGAATAGCAATCAGCCCCAGCATTTT. The gene calls are TRBV5-8 and TRBJ1-5; 9 bases map to TRBD1. CDR3 size: 17 residues. Per the germline V gene, CDR1 is SGHTS and CDR2 is YDEGEE. J lost 0 bases, V lost 3 bases, and 7 bases had no gene match.

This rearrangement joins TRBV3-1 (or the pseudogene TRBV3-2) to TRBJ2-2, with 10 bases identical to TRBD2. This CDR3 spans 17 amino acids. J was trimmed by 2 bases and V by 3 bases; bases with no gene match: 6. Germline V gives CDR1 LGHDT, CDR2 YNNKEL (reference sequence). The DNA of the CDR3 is TGTGCCAGCAGCCAGGCAGCGGGGGGGCCTAACACCGGGGAGCTGTTTTTT. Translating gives CASSQAAGGPNTGELFF.

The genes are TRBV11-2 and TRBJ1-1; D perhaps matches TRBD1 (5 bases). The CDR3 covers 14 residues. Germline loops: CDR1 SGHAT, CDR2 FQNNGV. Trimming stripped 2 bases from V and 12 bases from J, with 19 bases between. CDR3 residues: CASSLYLGREGTFF. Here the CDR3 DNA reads TGTGCCAGCAGCTTATACCTTGGCAGGGAGGGTACTTTCTTT.

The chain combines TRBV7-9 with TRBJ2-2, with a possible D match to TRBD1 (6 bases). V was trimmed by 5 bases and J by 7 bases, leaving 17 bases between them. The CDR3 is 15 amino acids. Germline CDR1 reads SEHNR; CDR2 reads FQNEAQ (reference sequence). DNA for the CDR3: TGTGCCAGCAGCCGGCGGAACCCAGGGGTCGGGGAGCTGTTTTTT. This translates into CASSRRNPGVGELFF.

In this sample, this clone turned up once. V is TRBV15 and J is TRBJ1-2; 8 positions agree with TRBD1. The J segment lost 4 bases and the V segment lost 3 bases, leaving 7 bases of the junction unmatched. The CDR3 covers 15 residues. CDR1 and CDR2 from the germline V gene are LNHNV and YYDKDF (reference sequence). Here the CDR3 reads CATSSPRGQVYGYTF. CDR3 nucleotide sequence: TGTGCCACCAGCAGCCCCAGGGGGCAAGTCTATGGCTACACCTTC.

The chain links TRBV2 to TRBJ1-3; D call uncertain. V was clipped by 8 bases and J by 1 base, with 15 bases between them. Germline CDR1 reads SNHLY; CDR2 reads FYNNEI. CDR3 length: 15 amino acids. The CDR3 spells CASGEMGGSGNTIYF. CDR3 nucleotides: TGTGCCAGCGGAGAGATGGGAGGATCTGGAAACACCATATATTTT. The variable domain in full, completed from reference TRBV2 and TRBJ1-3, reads EPEVTQTPSHQVTQMGQEVILRCVPISNHLYFYWYRQILGQKVEFLVSFYNNEISEKSEIFDDQFSVERPDGSNFTLKIRSTKLEDSAMYFCASGEMGGSGNTIYFGEGSWLTVV.

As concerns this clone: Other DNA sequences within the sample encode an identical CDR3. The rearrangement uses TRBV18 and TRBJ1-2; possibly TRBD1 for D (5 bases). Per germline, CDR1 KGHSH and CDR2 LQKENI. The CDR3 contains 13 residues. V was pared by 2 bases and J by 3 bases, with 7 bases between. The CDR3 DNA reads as TGTGCCAGCTCACCATCGGGGGACTATGGCTACACCTTC. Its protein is CASSPSGDYGYTF.

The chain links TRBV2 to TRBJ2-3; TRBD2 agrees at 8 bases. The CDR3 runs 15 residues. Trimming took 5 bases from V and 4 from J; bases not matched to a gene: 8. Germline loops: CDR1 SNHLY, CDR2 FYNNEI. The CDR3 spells CASSRGLGRADTQYF. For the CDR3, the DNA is TGTGCCAGCAGTCGGGGACTAGGGCGCGCAGATACGCAGTATTTT.